The 30 T cell receptor beta chains below all came from one sample that was sequenced in a study of CD8+CD57+ T cells in acquired aplastic anemia. Genomic DNA templated the TCR beta VDJ and CDR3 profiling. Each CDR3 protein gets one entry after TCRdb re-called the reads with MiXCR. The top ten clones hold more than 3.5% of a sample with some 410,000 distinct CDR3 sequences, roughly 64% of them seen once. Sequencing was done on a sample of sorted CD4+, CD8+, or CD8+CD57+ T cells (not recorded which) from PBMCs. Source of these receptors: a human donor in good health, serving as a control.

Concerning this clonotype: The final CDR3 position lacks the conserved phenylalanine or tryptophan, pointing to a likely read error. The DNA is omitted, as the CDR3 cannot be located on it reliably, and the CDR3 follows TCRdb's listing. The rearrangement uses TRBV19 and TRBJ2-7; TRBD1, the D gene given by the table, was not confirmed from the DNA. CDR1 and CDR2 (germline): LNHDA, SQIVND (reference sequence). The CDR3 sequence runs 14 residues, both termini included. CDR3 in amino acids: CASGTGPTCSTSYL.

The CDR3 reads CATTRGGGPETQYF. The DNA for the CDR3 is TGTGCCACCACCCGCGGGGGGGGCCCAGAGACCCAGTACTTC. The V and J genes are TRBV15 and TRBJ2-5; 9 bases are a match to TRBD2. CDR1 is LNHNV and CDR2 is YYDKDF in the germline V gene (reference sequence). The CDR3 has 14 residues. The trim removed 7 bases at V and 4 bases at J, leaving 7 bases unmatched.

This clonotype was counted ten times or more. The genes are TRBV20-1 and TRBJ1-2, with a tentative D call TRBD1 (5 bases). V was shortened by 1 base and J by 0 bases, with 9 bases between the two germline ends. CDR3 size: 14 residues. The germline V gene has CDR1 DFQATT and CDR2 SNEGSKA (reference sequence). CDR3 in amino acids: CSARGGSANYGYTF. CDR3 bases: TGCAGTGCTAGAGGGGGGTCGGCTAACTATGGCTACACCTTC.

As regards this clonotype: A much larger clone sits a single nucleotide away, making a read error possible. The chain recombines TRBV5-1 with TRBJ2-2; possible D gene TRBD2, 6 bases. This CDR3 comprises 12 residues. Germline loops: CDR1 SGHRS, CDR2 YFSETQ. This CDR3 reads CASSLSGGELLF. For the CDR3, the DNA is TGCGCCAGCAGCTTGAGTGGCGGGGAGCTGCTTTTT.

V and J are TRBV20-1 and TRBJ1-1, with D possibly TRBD1 on 5 matching bases. V was shortened by 4 bases and J by 0 bases, with 18 bases between the two germline ends. The CDR3 loop spans 16 amino acids. Germline loops: CDR1 DFQATT, CDR2 SNEGSKA (reference sequence). In nucleotides, the CDR3 is TGCAGTGCTATTCATCTGGGAGGGGTCTTGAACACTGAAGCTTTCTTT. This encodes CSAIHLGGVLNTEAFF.

This clonotype was seen once. This chain links TRBV5-1 with TRBJ1-2; 9 bases are a match to TRBD1. The ends lost 1 base at V and 9 bases at J; junction bases unmatched: 10. This CDR3 comprises 15 residues. Germline V gene sequence: CDR1 SGHRS, CDR2 YFSETQ. CDR3: CASSLSGQGDTCYTF. CDR3 sequence (DNA): TGCGCCAGCAGCTTGTCGGGACAGGGAGATACTTGCTACACCTTC.

V usage is TRBV19 and J usage is TRBJ2-7; TRBD1 aligns across 8 bases. This CDR3 has 13 amino acids. The junction had 3 bases not matched to a gene; V was cut back by 5 bases and J by 3 bases. The germline V gene encodes CDR1 LNHDA and CDR2 SQIVND (reference sequence). In DNA form, the CDR3 reads TGTGCCAGTAGTGGGACAGGAGACTACGAGCAGTACTTC. Its translation is CASSGTGDYEQYF.

In this sample, this clonotype turned up many times. The V and J genes are TRBV19 and TRBJ1-1, with 9 positions matching TRBD1. The CDR3 is 14 residues long. With 7 bases clipped from V and 4 bases from J, the junction kept 7 bases outside the gene matches. Germline CDR1 and CDR2: LNHDA and SQIVND (reference sequence). CDR3 residues: CASIRDREGTEAFF. The CDR3 region has the DNA TGTGCCAGTATACGGGACAGGGAAGGCACTGAAGCTTTCTTT.

There are a few counts of this clonotype. The V call is TRBV30, the J call TRBJ1-1, with D possibly matching TRBD1 (6 bases). With 0 bases removed from V and 0 bases from J, the gap between germline ends came to 11 bases. Per germline, CDR1 GTSNPN and CDR2 SVGIG (reference sequence). This CDR3 spans 15 amino acids. For the CDR3, the DNA is TGTGCCTGGAGTGTAAACAGGGAAATGAACACTGAAGCTTTCTTT. Amino acid sequence: CAWSVNREMNTEAFF.

The chain is built from TRBV12-3 or TRBV12-4 and TRBJ1-5; a possible D gene is TRBD1 (5 bases). V dropped 3 bases and J dropped 3 bases, with 12 bases sitting between them. The CDR3 is 15 amino acids. CDR3 protein: CASSLGRDYNQPQHF. CDR3 DNA: TGTGCCAGCAGTTTGGGCAGGGATTACAATCAGCCCCAGCATTTT.

This clonotype was picked up many times. The DNA for the CDR3 is TGTGCCAGCAGCTTAGTGCCCACTGAAGCTTTCTTT. Protein sequence: CASSLVPTEAFF. J is TRBJ1-1 and V is TRBV5-6, with D uncertain. V shed 2 bases and J shed 4 bases, with 6 bases lying between them. Per the germline V gene, CDR1 is SGHDT and CDR2 is YYEEEE. The length of the CDR3 is 12 residues.

Details on this clonotype: One end of the junction is discordant with germline, which a read error may explain. The chain couples TRBV5-1 to TRBJ2-7; 9 nucleotides align to TRBD1. The V gene's germline CDR1 is SGHRS and CDR2 YFSETQ. This CDR3 spans 15 amino acids. CDR3 nucleotide sequence: TGCGCCAGCAACTTGGGACAGGGTACCCCCTACGAGCAGTACTTC. Translation gives CASNLGQGTPYEQYF. Full variable domain (missing parts from reference TRBV5-1 and TRBJ2-7): KAGVTQTPRYLIKTRGQQVTLSCSPISGHRSVSWYQQTPGQGLQFLFEYFSETQRNKGNFPGRFSGRQFSNSRSEMNVSTLELGDSALYLCASNLGQGTPYEQYFGPGTRLTVT.

This chain uses TRBV6-4 with TRBJ1-5, with D possibly TRBD1 on 6 matching bases. The CDR3 covers 14 residues. The V gene's germline CDR1 is MRHNA and CDR2 SNTAGT. The V and J ends lost 2 bases and 8 bases respectively, with 13 bases between them. CDR3 sequence: CASSDGQGNKPQHF. The CDR3 DNA is TGTGCCAGCAGTGACGGGCAGGGGAACAAGCCCCAGCATTTT.

This clonotype was detected only a few times. The chain's CDR3 is CASSAGLAGAETQYF. CDR3 sequence (DNA): TGTGCCAGCAGTGCGGGACTAGCGGGGGCCGAGACCCAGTATTTT. V gene TRBV2 combines with J gene TRBJ2-3, with TRBD2 matching over 14 bases. This CDR3 has 15 amino acids. Germline CDR1 is SNHLY and CDR2 is FYNNEI. Trimming at V came to 4 bases and at J to 12 bases, leaving 9 bases not matched to a gene.

A remark on this clonotype: An end of the junction does not agree with germline; a read error may underlie this. The chain joins TRBV10-3 to TRBJ2-1, with 7 nucleotides matching TRBD2. CDR1 is ENHRY and CDR2 is SYGVKD in the germline V gene. CDR3 size: 15 residues. CDR3 sequence: CASSDGGGLYNEQFF. Here the CDR3 DNA reads TGTGCCAGCAGTGACGGCGGGGGTCTCTACAATGAGCAGTTCTTC.

J is TRBJ2-5 and V is TRBV7-8; tentatively, D is TRBD1 or TRBD2 (5 bases each). The germline gives CDR1 SGHVS, CDR2 FQNEAQ. This CDR3 has 15 amino acids. The V end was cut by 5 bases, the J end by 14 bases, with 27 bases between. The chain's CDR3 is CASSPGPGSTKNPYF. DNA of the CDR3: TGTGCCAGCAGCCCGGGACCAGGGAGTACAAAGAACCCCTACTTC.

There are many counts of this clonotype. The chain combines TRBV6-5 with TRBJ2-2; a possible D gene is TRBD1 (6 bases). The CDR3 length is 13 residues. Trimming pared 6 bases from V and 7 bases from J, leaving 12 bases between. Germline CDR1 reads MNHEY; CDR2 reads SVGAGI. The CDR3 bases are TGTGCCAGCAGCCCCACAGGGTTCGGGGAGCTGTTTTTT. Its protein product is CASSPTGFGELFF.

This clonotype was detected many times. CDR3 residues: CSARGSGGRTDTQYF. CDR3 in DNA: TGCAGTGCGAGGGGTAGCGGGGGACGCACAGATACGCAGTATTTT. The V call is TRBV20-1, the J call TRBJ2-3; the match to TRBD2 covers 9 bases. The length of the CDR3 is 15 residues. Germline values: CDR1 DFQATT, CDR2 SNEGSKA (reference sequence). V was pared by 6 bases and J by 1 base, with 8 bases of the junction left unmatched.

This clonotype was detected only once. The chain carries TRBV7-9 and TRBJ2-7, with 7 bases fitting TRBD1. The CDR3 contains 15 residues. Per the germline V gene, CDR1 is SEHNR and CDR2 is FQNEAQ (reference sequence). With 1 base clipped from V and 7 bases from J, the junction kept 10 bases outside the gene matches. CDR3 protein: CASSLGGEGAREQYF. As DNA, the CDR3 is TGTGCCAGCAGCTTAGGTGGAGAGGGGGCTCGGGAGCAGTACTTC.

Comment on this clonotype: This is likely a read error, given that the CDR3 carries no conserved phenylalanine or tryptophan at its end. The limits of the CDR3 on the DNA are not certain, so only TCRdb's listed CDR3 is given. CDR3 residues: CASSGGGGYDQYFV. J is TRBJ1-1 and V is TRBV15; the table's D gene call, TRBD1, was not cross checked with the DNA. Germline CDR1 and CDR2: LNHNV and YYDKDF (reference sequence). The CDR3 is 14 amino acids in total, end residues counted.

This clonotype was seen a single time. The CDR3 sequence is CASRDGKSTEAFF. The CDR3 bases are TGTGCCAGTAGAGACGGAAAGAGTACTGAAGCTTTCTTT. This chain connects TRBV7-8 to TRBJ1-1; no reliable D call. The CDR3 spans 13 residues. Deletions cut 9 bases from V and 5 bases from J, with 16 bases between. The germline V gene has CDR1 SGHVS and CDR2 FQNEAQ.

This clonotype was recorded only once. The CDR3 bases are TGTGCCAGCTCACGGGAAACTGAGCAGTTCTTC. Its protein is CASSRETEQFF. The J gene is TRBJ2-1, the V gene TRBV6-5; TRBD2 is a possible D gene (5 bases). Trimming cost V 8 bases and J 9 bases, with 11 bases left between them. The germline CDR1 and CDR2 sequences are MNHEY and SVGAGI. The CDR3 consists of 11 residues.

As to this clonotype: A single base separates this from a much larger clone, so it may be a read error. The rearrangement uses TRBV2 and TRBJ1-4, with unresolved D. Germline CDR1 and CDR2: SNHLY and FYNNEI. This CDR3 has 13 amino acids. The CDR3 DNA reads TGTGCCAGCAGTGAGGCAGATAATGAAAAACCGTTTTTT. Protein: CASSEADNEKPFF.

This chain links TRBV6-5 with TRBJ2-7, with D uncertain. The J call may be mistaken, given a closer DNA end match to TRBJ2-5. Germline V lookup: CDR1 MNHEY, CDR2 SVGAGI. The CDR3 runs 14 residues. The CDR3 here is CASSRLPYQETQYF. Written as DNA, the CDR3 is TGTGCCAGCAGTCGCCTCCCTTACCAAGAGACCCAGTACTTC.

The chain recombines TRBV10-3 with TRBJ2-7, with a tentative D call TRBD1 (5 bases). The CDR3 consists of 13 residues. V was shortened by 3 bases and J by 11 bases, with 17 bases between the two germline ends. The germline V gene encodes CDR1 ENHRY and CDR2 SYGVKD. In nucleotides, the CDR3 is TGTGCCATCAGTGATCCCGACAGTAACTATGAGTACTTC. As protein: CAISDPDSNYEYF.

This chain joins TRBV20-1 and TRBJ1-2; D is perhaps TRBD1 (5 bases). This CDR3 has 13 residues. Looked up from germline, CDR1 is DFQATT and CDR2 is SNEGSKA (reference sequence). Trimming took 4 bases from V and 8 from J, leaving 17 bases between them. For the CDR3, the DNA is TGCAGTGCTACGGACCCCTCGGAGGGGGGCTACACCTTC. Amino acid sequence: CSATDPSEGGYTF.

This chain uses TRBV29-1 with TRBJ2-6; D assignment may be TRBD1 or TRBD2 (5 bases each). Germline values: CDR1 SQVTM, CDR2 ANQGSEA. The CDR3 runs to 15 residues. V gave up 4 bases and J gave up 18 bases, with 28 bases separating them. CDR3 residues: CSVATRLTGANLQTF. In DNA form, the CDR3 reads TGCAGCGTTGCCACTAGGTTGACTGGGGCCAACCTCCAGACTTTC.

Of note for this clonotype: This is likely a read error, given that the CDR3 carries no conserved phenylalanine or tryptophan at its end. The V and J genes are TRBV2 and TRBJ1-5; perhaps TRBD1 as D (5 bases). V lost 6 bases and J 5 bases, leaving 17 bases between the germline ends. The CDR3 sequence is 15 residues long. Germline CDR1 and CDR2: SNHLY and FYNNEI. This CDR3 is CASSVGVSRDQPQHV. The CDR3 region has the DNA TGTGCCAGCAGCGTAGGGGTCTCGAGAGATCAGCCCCAGCATGTT.

This rearrangement joins TRBV2 to TRBJ2-1; D is ambiguous. In germline, CDR1 is SNHLY, CDR2 FYNNEI. The ends were cut back, 4 bases at V and 5 bases at J, with 9 bases in the middle. This CDR3 contains 13 residues. CDR3 sequence reads: CASSAFLDNEQFF. DNA of the CDR3: TGTGCCAGCAGTGCCTTTCTTGACAATGAGCAGTTCTTC.

Comment on this clonotype: The germline gene is not matched at one end of the junction; a read error may be the cause. This chain uses TRBV7-6 with TRBJ2-7; tentative D call: TRBD2 (5 bases). This CDR3 spans 14 amino acids. Germline values: CDR1 SGHVS, CDR2 FNYEAQ. The CDR3 DNA reads TGTGCTAGCAGCCCCATACTGGCGGGTAACGACCAGCAGTTC. Residues: CASSPILAGNDQQF.